A selection of T cell receptor beta chains follows, all from one sample in a study of beta chain features in type 1 diabetes. TCRdb's table, derived via immunoSEQ multiplex PCR, lists solely in-frame clones and lacks some. The sample shows around 500,000 clones, over 9.5% of them seen only once. The sample taken for sequencing was naive CD4+ T cells from blood. The receptors derive from a woman between 18 and 29 years old in good health. Each CDR3 is given with its conserved first and last residue. The order of the fields is V gene, clone size, D gene, J gene, CDR3 protein, CDR3 DNA. The D gene is left open where the match is weak. Clone sizes are given selectively: once, few, many, or a class where the clone is expanded.

TRBV4-3	NA	NA	TRBJ2-1	CASSRIGLSYNEQFF	TGCGCCAGCAGCCGGATCGGACTCTCCTACAATGAGCAGTTCTTC
TRBV4-2	NA	NA	TRBJ1-3	CASSQDPRPAGNTIYF	TGTGCCAGCAGCCAAGATCCCCGCCCGGCGGGAAACACCATATATTTT
TRBV6-5	few	NA	TRBJ2-1	CASSPGVAYYNEQFF	TGTGCCAGCAGTCCTGGGGTAGCGTACTACAATGAGCAGTTCTTC
TRBV30	NA	TRBD1	TRBJ1-1	CAWRGRANRDRAGVAFF	TGTGCCTGGAGAGGCCGCGCTAACCGCGACAGGGCGGGCGTAGCTTTCTTT
TRBV7-3	NA	TRBD2	TRBJ2-3	CASSLRGLAGVSPDTQYF	TGTGCCAGCAGCTTAAGGGGACTAGCGGGAGTTTCCCCAGATACGCAGTATTTT
TRBV27	NA	NA	TRBJ1-5	CASSSFPDSNQPQHF	TGTGCCAGCAGTTCCTTCCCTGATAGCAATCAGCCCCAGCATTTT
TRBV20-1	NA	NA	TRBJ1-2	CSAARDSYF	TGCAGTGCCGCCCGGGATAGCTACTTC
TRBV19	few	NA	TRBJ2-1	CASSILGEQFF	TGTGCCAGTAGTATTCTGGGTGAGCAGTTCTTC
TRBV18	NA	NA	TRBJ2-5	CASSPLDKGTQYF	TGTGCCAGCTCACCCCTGGACAAGGGGACCCAGTACTTC
TRBV29-1	many	NA	TRBJ1-3	CSVREDRSGNTIYF	TGCAGCGTTCGAGAAGACAGGTCTGGAAACACCATATATTTT
TRBV25-1	NA	NA	TRBJ2-7	CASSEWGSVYEQYF	TGTGCCAGCAGTGAATGGGGCAGCGTCTACGAGCAGTACTTC
TRBV11-3	NA	TRBD2	TRBJ2-5	CASSSGGLAGLQETQYF	TGTGCCAGCAGCTCAGGGGGACTAGCGGGACTTCAAGAGACCCAGTACTTC
TRBV5-4	NA	TRBD2	TRBJ2-1	CASSLEASGVEQFF	TGTGCCAGCAGCTTGGAGGCTAGCGGGGTTGAGCAGTTCTTC
TRBV20-1	NA	TRBD1	TRBJ1-1	CSASGGTEAFF	TGCAGTGCTTCAGGGGGCACTGAAGCTTTCTTT
TRBV28	NA	TRBD2	TRBJ2-1	CASSLWLAGGRIF	TGTGCCAGCAGTTTGTGGTTAGCGGGGGGCCGGATCTTC
TRBV2	NA	TRBD1	TRBJ2-2	CASRDDREELFF	TGTGCCAGCAGGGATGACAGGGAGGAGCTGTTTTTT
TRBV7-6	NA	NA	TRBJ1-2	CASSGWTSANYGYTF	TGTGCCAGCAGCGGATGGACAAGCGCTAACTATGGCTACACCTTC
TRBV4-3	few	TRBD1	TRBJ2-5	CASSLKGQGSGTQYF	TGCGCCAGCAGCCTAAAGGGACAGGGCTCGGGAACCCAGTACTTC
TRBV15	NA	TRBD1	TRBJ2-1	CATSPRDRGQGEQFF	TGTGCCACCAGCCCCCGGGACAGGGGGCAGGGTGAGCAGTTCTTC
TRBV28	few	NA	TRBJ1-1	CASSFAGAADTEAFF	TGTGCCAGCAGTTTCGCAGGGGCGGCGGACACTGAAGCTTTCTTT
TRBV6-5	NA	TRBD2	TRBJ2-7	CASSYTSSGRALLF	TGTGCCAGCAGTTACACGTCTAGCGGGAGGGCCCTACTCTTC
TRBV29-1	NA	NA	TRBJ1-4	CSGAKSTNEKLFF	TGCAGCGGTGCGAAGTCTACTAATGAAAAACTGTTTTTT
TRBV20-1	few	NA	TRBJ1-2	CSADAHRGYTF	TGCAGTGCTGATGCGCATCGTGGCTACACCTTC
TRBV4-1	NA	TRBD1	TRBJ1-1	CASSRVGQGTKEAFF	TGCGCCAGCAGCCGGGTCGGACAGGGGACTAAGGAAGCTTTCTTT
TRBV6-5	NA	NA	TRBJ1-2	CASRKNYGYTF	TGTGCCAGCAGAAAAAACTATGGCTACACCTTC
TRBV7-2	NA	NA	TRBJ1-6	CASSREADSPLHF	TGTGCCAGCAGTCGGGAGGCGGATTCACCCCTCCACTTT
TRBV7-2	NA	NA	TRBJ2-5	CASSAGQQETQYF	TGTGCCAGCAGCGCGGGACAGCAAGAGACCCAGTACTTC
TRBV7-3	NA	TRBD1	TRBJ2-5	CASSRDRGQETQYF	TGTGCCAGCAGCCGAGACAGGGGCCAAGAGACCCAGTACTTC
TRBV14	few	NA	TRBJ1-1	CASSQKGHRAFF	TGTGCCAGCAGCCAGAAGGGACACCGGGCTTTCTTT
TRBV7-8	few	NA	TRBJ2-1	CASSPSRGAFSSYNEQFF	TGTGCCAGCAGCCCATCCCGGGGGGCTTTTAGCTCCTACAATGAGCAGTTCTTC
TRBV7-8	NA	NA	TRBJ1-1	CASRRTMNTEAFF	TGTGCCAGCAGAAGGACCATGAACACTGAAGCTTTCTTT
TRBV23-1	few	NA	TRBJ1-1	CASSGGRGSF	TGCGCCAGCAGTGGGGGACGAGGAAGCTTT
TRBV6-6	few	NA	TRBJ2-7	CASSVLPAGEQYF	TGTGCCAGCAGTGTATTACCCGCGGGCGAGCAGTACTTC
TRBV4-1	NA	TRBD1	TRBJ1-5	CASSQITGALNQPQHF	TGCGCCAGCAGCCAAATTACAGGGGCCCTGAATCAGCCCCAGCATTTT
TRBV9	few	NA	TRBJ1-2	CASSADGGGYGYTF	TGTGCCAGCAGCGCAGACGGGGGTGGCTATGGCTACACCTTC
TRBV2	NA	TRBD2	TRBJ2-3	CASSALAGAWTDTQYF	TGTGCCAGCAGTGCACTAGCGGGAGCTTGGACAGATACGCAGTATTTT
TRBV4-1	NA	NA	TRBJ2-3	CASSQGRRDTQYF	TGCGCCAGCAGCCAAGGGCGCAGAGATACGCAGTATTTT
TRBV7-9	NA	NA	TRBJ2-1	CASSFWGKGIF	NA
TRBV30	NA	NA	TRBJ1-1	CAWSPTYEAFF	TGTGCCTGGAGTCCTACGTATGAAGCTTTCTTT